This record covers a single TCR beta chain. Its matching antigen is unknown. CDR3 length: 13 amino acids. Trimming cost V 5 bases and J 10 bases; bases outside gene matches: 5. Germline CDR1 is SEHNR and CDR2 is FQNEAQ (reference sequence). Amplification used 60 Vbeta primers and 13 Jbeta primers. The repertoire was sequenced with immunoSEQ multiplex PCR; TCRdb's copy has only in-frame clones and lacks some. This table has approximately 100,000 clones, roughly four fifths appearing once. This sample is part of a study of cytomegalovirus exposure and HLA in healthy donors. Study-level points and caveats: There was a cluster of highly shared sequence variants that was likely a sequencing artifact.

This chain links TRBV7-9 with TRBJ1-6; TRBD1 agrees at 7 bases. The sequencing input was PBMCs. The TCR sequence derives from a man aged 55 to 70 in good health and CMV-seronegative. The CDR3 loop reads CASSIQGLSPLHF. The DNA for the CDR3 is TGTGCCAGCAGCATACAGGGGTTGTCACCCCTCCACTTT.